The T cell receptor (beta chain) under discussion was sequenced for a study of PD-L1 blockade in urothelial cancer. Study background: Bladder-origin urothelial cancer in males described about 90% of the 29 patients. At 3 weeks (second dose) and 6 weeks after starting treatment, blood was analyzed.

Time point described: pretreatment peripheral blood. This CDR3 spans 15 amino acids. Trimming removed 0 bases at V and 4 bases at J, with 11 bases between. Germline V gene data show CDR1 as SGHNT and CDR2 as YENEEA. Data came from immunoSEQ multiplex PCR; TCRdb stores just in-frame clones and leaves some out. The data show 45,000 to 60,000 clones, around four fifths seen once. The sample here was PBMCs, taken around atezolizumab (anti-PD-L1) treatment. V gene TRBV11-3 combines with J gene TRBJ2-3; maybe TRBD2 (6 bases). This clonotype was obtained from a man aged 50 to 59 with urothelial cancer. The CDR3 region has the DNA TGTGCCAGCAGCTTAGATCCAAGCGGGCCAGATACGCAGTATTTT. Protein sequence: CASSLDPSGPDTQYF. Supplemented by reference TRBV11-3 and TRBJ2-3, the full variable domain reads EAGVVQSPRYKIIEKKQPVAFWCNPISGHNTLYWYLQNLGQGPELLIRYENEEAVDDSQLPKDRFSAERLKGVDSTLKIQPAELGDSAVYLCASSLDPSGPDTQYFGPGTRLTVL.